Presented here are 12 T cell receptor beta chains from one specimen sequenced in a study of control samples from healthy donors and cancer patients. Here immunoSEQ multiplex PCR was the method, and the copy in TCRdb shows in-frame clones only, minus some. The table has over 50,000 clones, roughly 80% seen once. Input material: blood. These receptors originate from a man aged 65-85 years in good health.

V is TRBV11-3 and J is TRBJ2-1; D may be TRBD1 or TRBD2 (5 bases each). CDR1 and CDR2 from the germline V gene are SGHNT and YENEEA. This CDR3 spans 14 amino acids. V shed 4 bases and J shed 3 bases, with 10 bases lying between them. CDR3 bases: TGTGCCAGCAGCTCCGGGGCGGTCTACAATGAGCAGTTCTTC. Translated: CASSSGAVYNEQFF.

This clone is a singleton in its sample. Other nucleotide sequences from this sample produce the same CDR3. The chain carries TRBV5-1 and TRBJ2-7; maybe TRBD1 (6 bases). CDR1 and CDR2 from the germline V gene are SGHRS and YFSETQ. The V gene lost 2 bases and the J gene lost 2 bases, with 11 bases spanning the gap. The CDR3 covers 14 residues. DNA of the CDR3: TGCGCCAGCAGCTTCGAGGGGGACCCCTACGAGCAGTACTTC. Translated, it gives CASSFEGDPYEQYF.

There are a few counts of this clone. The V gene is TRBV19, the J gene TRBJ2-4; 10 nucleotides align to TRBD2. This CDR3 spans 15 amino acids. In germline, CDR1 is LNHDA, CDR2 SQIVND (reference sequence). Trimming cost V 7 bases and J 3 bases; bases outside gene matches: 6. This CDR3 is CASTWTSGDKNIQYF. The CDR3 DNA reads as TGTGCCAGTACCTGGACTAGCGGAGACAAAAACATTCAGTACTTC. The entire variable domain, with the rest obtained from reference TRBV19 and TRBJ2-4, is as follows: DGGITQSPKYLFRKEGQNVTLSCEQNLNHDAMYWYRQDPGQGLRLIYYSQIVNDFQKGDIAEGYSVSREKKESFPLTVTSAQKNPTAFYLCASTWTSGDKNIQYFGAGTRLSVL.

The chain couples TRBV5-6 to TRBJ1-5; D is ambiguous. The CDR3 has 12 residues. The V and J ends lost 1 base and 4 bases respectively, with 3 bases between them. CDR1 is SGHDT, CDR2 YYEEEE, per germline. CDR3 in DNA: TGTGCCAGCAGCTTGAAGAATCAGCCCCAGCATTTT. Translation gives CASSLKNQPQHF.

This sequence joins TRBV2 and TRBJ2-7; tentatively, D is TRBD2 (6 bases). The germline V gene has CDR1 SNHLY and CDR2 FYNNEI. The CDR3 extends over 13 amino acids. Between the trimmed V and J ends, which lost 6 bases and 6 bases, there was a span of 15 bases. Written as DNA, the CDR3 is TGTGCCAGCAGGAGGGACTCAAACGGCGAGCAGTACTTC. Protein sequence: CASRRDSNGEQYF.

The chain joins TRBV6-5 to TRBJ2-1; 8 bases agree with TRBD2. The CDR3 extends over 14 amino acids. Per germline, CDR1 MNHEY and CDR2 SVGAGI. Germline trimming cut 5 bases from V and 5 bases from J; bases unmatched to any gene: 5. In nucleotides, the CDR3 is TGTGCCAGCAGTCGGCGGGGGGCCGACAATGAGCAGTTCTTC. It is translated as CASSRRGADNEQFF.

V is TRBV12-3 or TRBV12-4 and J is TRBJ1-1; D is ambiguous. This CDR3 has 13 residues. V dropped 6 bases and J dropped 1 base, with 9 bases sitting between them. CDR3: CASSNPGNTEAFF. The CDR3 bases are TGTGCCAGCAGCAACCCAGGGAACACTGAAGCTTTCTTT.

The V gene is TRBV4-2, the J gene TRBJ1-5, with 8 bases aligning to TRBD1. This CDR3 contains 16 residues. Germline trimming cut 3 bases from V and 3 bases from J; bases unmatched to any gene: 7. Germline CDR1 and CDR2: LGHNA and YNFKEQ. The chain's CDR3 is CASSQETGAYNQPQHF. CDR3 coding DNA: TGTGCCAGCAGCCAGGAGACAGGGGCTTACAATCAGCCCCAGCATTTT.

The CDR3 spells CASSLIGTATYEQYF. CDR3 coding DNA: TGTGCCAGCAGCTTAATCGGGACAGCTACCTACGAGCAGTACTTC. J is TRBJ2-7 and V is TRBV11-3, with TRBD1 matching over 7 bases. CDR1 SGHNT and CDR2 YENEEA come from the germline V gene. CDR3 length: 15 amino acids. V trimming: 2 bases; J trimming: 2 bases; junction bases outside the gene matches: 6.

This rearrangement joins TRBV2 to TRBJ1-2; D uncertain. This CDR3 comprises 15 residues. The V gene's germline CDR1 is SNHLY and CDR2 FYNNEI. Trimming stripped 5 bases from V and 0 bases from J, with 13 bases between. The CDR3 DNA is TGTGCCAGCAGTCCAAGGCAGAACTCTAACTATGGCTACACCTTC. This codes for CASSPRQNSNYGYTF.

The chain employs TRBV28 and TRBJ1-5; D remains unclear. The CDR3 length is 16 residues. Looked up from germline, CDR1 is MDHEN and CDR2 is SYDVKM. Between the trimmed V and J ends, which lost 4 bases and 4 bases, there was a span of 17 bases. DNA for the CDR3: TGTGCCAGCAGTTCCTGGACCATCCTAGGTAATCAGCCCCAGCATTTT. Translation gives CASSSWTILGNQPQHF.

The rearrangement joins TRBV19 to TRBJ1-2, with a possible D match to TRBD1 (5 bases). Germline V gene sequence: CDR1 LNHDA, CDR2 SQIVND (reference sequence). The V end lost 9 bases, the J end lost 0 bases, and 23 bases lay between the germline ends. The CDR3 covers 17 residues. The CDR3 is CARPRGGNIGANYGYTF. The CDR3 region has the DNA TGTGCCAGACCCCGGGGAGGGAATATAGGGGCTAACTATGGCTACACCTTC.